This T cell receptor (beta chain) was identified during a study of T cells after yellow fever vaccination. The study's findings and limits: Repertoires sorted by FACS could include abundant clonotypes that are contaminants from the bulk population. Most clones from primary vaccination were detected again post-booster (about 96% CD4, about 88% CD8). The secondary response was weaker, and its peak arrived faster, on day 5 versus 15.

The CDR3 runs 16 residues. The germline gives CDR1 SGHTA, CDR2 FQGNSA. Unmatched junction bases numbered 6, after V lost 1 base and J lost 4 bases. This clonotype was found many times. No antigen is known for it. TCRdb re-analysed the 5' RACE reads in MiXCR, keeping a single row per CDR3 protein. Of about 260,000 distinct CDR3 sequences listed, approximately 5.2% are singletons. The receptor was derived from a man younger than 35 who received the YFV17D yellow fever vaccine. The input for sequencing was CD4+ T cells sorted from PBMCs, taken on the day of the yellow fever booster vaccination. This chain uses TRBV7-2 with TRBJ2-5; 10 bases fit TRBD1. The DNA of the CDR3 is TGTGCCAGCAGCTTAGTGGGGACAGGGGTGGGAGAGACCCAGTACTTC. This codes for CASSLVGTGVGETQYF.